This T cell receptor (beta chain) originates from a study of CD8+CD57+ T cells in acquired aplastic anemia. Study background: The average for DNA from sorted CD4+ and CD8+ cells was roughly 3 ug. Study-level results: Patients and healthy controls showed no significant CD8+ Simpson's diversity difference.

According to the study, genomic DNA was the template for TCR beta VDJ and CDR3 profiling. TCRdb itself ran the reads through MiXCR, one entry per CDR3 protein. The data contain 190,000 or so distinct CDR3 sequences, 48% of them singletons. An expansion of CD8+CD57+ cells by flow cytometry had been shown in patients chosen for sequencing. Everyone among the patients had severe acquired aplastic anemia. This clonotype was counted between two and nine times. Antigen unknown. This CDR3 has 12 amino acids. V was shortened by 3 bases and J by 4 bases, with 5 bases between the two germline ends. CDR1 is SGHDT, CDR2 YYEEEE, per germline.

The TCR was taken from a human donor with aplastic anemia. The genes are TRBV5-6 and TRBJ1-5; D not certain. Sequenced material: sorted CD4+, CD8+, or CD8+CD57+ T cells (not recorded which) from PBMCs. The CDR3 is CASSWWNQPQHF. CDR3 DNA: TGTGCCAGCAGCTGGTGGAATCAGCCCCAGCATTTT. Full variable domain (missing parts from reference TRBV5-6 and TRBJ1-5): DAGVTQSPTHLIKTRGQQVTLRCSPKSGHDTVSWYQQALGQGPQFIFQYYEEEERQRGNFPDRFSGHQFPNYSSELNVNALLLGDSALYLCASSWWNQPQHFGDGTRLSIL.